These 11 T cell receptor beta chains came from one sample sequenced in a study of T cell changes during pregnancy in multiple sclerosis. The repertoire was sequenced with immunoSEQ multiplex PCR; TCRdb's copy has only in-frame clones and lacks some. The data hold 75,000 to 95,000 clones, with approximately 90% observed a single time. The source was peripheral blood, collected before pregnancy. The source is a female donor with multiple sclerosis, enrolled in a pregnancy study.

The gene calls are TRBV28 and TRBJ1-6, with 8 bases that match TRBD1. The CDR3 sequence is 16 residues long. Trimming at V came to 6 bases and at J to 2 bases, leaving 6 bases not matched to a gene. From germline, CDR1 is MDHEN and CDR2 SYDVKM. As DNA, the CDR3 is TGTGCCAGCAGAAAACAGGGGGAGACCTATAATTCACCCCTCCACTTT. Protein product: CASRKQGETYNSPLHF.

The chain recombines TRBV18 with TRBJ1-4, with a possible D match to TRBD1 (6 bases). Germline CDR1 is KGHSH and CDR2 is LQKENI. Trimming took off 3 bases at V and 6 bases at J, with 11 bases between the two ends. CDR3 size: 14 residues. The DNA of the CDR3 is TGTGCCAGCTCACCGGGGACACGACATGAAAAACTGTTTTTT. Amino acids: CASSPGTRHEKLFF.

The chain links TRBV19 to TRBJ2-1; 8 bases line up with TRBD2. The germline V gene encodes CDR1 LNHDA and CDR2 SQIVND (reference sequence). V gave up 5 bases and J gave up 5 bases; unmatched junction bases: 8. The CDR3 is 15 amino acids. For the CDR3, the DNA is TGTGCCAGTAGTCAGCGGGAGAAGGCAGACAATGAGCAGTTCTTC. This sequence encodes CASSQREKADNEQFF.

Written as DNA, the CDR3 is TGCGCCAGCAGCTTTAGACAGGCTGGATTCACCGGGGAGCTGTTTTTT. As protein: CASSFRQAGFTGELFF. V and J are TRBV5-1 and TRBJ2-2, with a tentative D call TRBD1 (6 bases). This CDR3 comprises 16 residues. The germline CDR1 and CDR2 sequences are SGHRS and YFSETQ. Trimming cost V 2 bases and J 4 bases, with 15 bases left between them.

This chain uses TRBV7-9 with TRBJ2-1; unclear D gene. CDR3 size: 13 residues. CDR1 is SEHNR and CDR2 is FQNEAQ in the germline V gene (reference sequence). V lost 4 bases to trimming and J lost 10 bases, with 14 bases between them. CDR3 nucleotide sequence: TGTGCCAGCAGCTCCAACTCGTTCGGGGAGCAGTTCTTC. Translating it yields CASSSNSFGEQFF.

The chain uses TRBV29-1 and TRBJ2-3; 12 bases align to TRBD2. The trim removed 3 bases at V and 3 bases at J, leaving 1 base unmatched. CDR3 length equals 14 residues. The germline gives CDR1 SQVTM, CDR2 ANQGSEA. The CDR3 region has the DNA TGCAGCGTTGAGACTAGCGGGAGTACAGATACGCAGTATTTT. Its translation is CSVETSGSTDTQYF.

This chain uses TRBV29-1 with TRBJ1-4, with D tentatively TRBD1 (6 bases). This CDR3 comprises 16 residues. The V gene's germline CDR1 is SQVTM and CDR2 ANQGSEA. Trimming took off 7 bases at V and 2 bases at J, with 20 bases between the two ends. As DNA, the CDR3 is TGCAGCGCCCGAGTCCCGAGGGGGGGCACTAATGAAAAACTGTTTTTT. Translation: CSARVPRGGTNEKLFF. Looking up the rest from reference TRBV29-1 and TRBJ1-4 gives the full variable domain: SAVISQKPSRDICQRGTSLTIQCQVDSQVTMMFWYRQQPGQSLTLIATANQGSEATYESGFVIDKFPISRPNLTFSTLTVSNMSPEDSSIYLCSARVPRGGTNEKLFFGSGTQLSVL.

Regarding this clone: A read error may produce the germline difference seen at one junction end. The V call is TRBV11-2, the J call TRBJ2-2; the D gene is possibly TRBD1 (6 bases). Germline V lookup: CDR1 SGHAT, CDR2 FQNNGV. The CDR3 totals 16 residues. CDR3 DNA sequence: TGTGCCAGCAGCCGACACAGGGTGGGGAACGCCGGGGAGCTGTTTTTT. It encodes CASSRHRVGNAGELFF.

The V gene is TRBV9, the J gene TRBJ2-1, with TRBD2 identical over 7 bases. Germline values: CDR1 SGDLS, CDR2 YYNGEE. Trimming removed 3 bases from V and 7 bases from J; junction bases left unmatched: 10. This CDR3 region has 15 residues. The CDR3 coding sequence is TGTGCCAGCAGCGCTAGTGGGGGGGTGGGGAATGAGCAGTTCTTC. This sequence encodes CASSASGGVGNEQFF.

This clone has a single count. The J gene is TRBJ2-7, the V gene TRBV11-2; 7 bases map to TRBD2. Looked up from germline, CDR1 is SGHAT and CDR2 is FQNNGV. CDR3 length: 15 amino acids. V shed 2 bases and J 0 bases; nucleotides not matched to a gene: 4. This CDR3 is CASSLRTSPSYEQYF. The CDR3 nucleotides are TGTGCCAGCAGCTTAAGGACTAGTCCCTCCTACGAGCAGTACTTC.

The chain links TRBV10-3 to TRBJ1-4; possibly TRBD1 for D (5 bases). The germline V gene encodes CDR1 ENHRY and CDR2 SYGVKD. V lost 2 bases to trimming and J lost 5 bases, with 6 bases between them. This CDR3 spans 13 amino acids. CDR3 in DNA: TGTGCCATCAGTGAGAACAGGAATGAAAAACTGTTTTTT. Encoded protein: CAISENRNEKLFF.